A single sample is the source of the 21 T cell receptor beta chains below, sequenced in a study of identical twins. TCRdb itself ran the 5' RACE reads through MiXCR, one entry per CDR3 protein. The top ten clones hold less than 15% of a sample with some 250,000 distinct CDR3 sequences, 5% to 7% of them seen once. These data also featured in a second study, about T cells expressing NK-cell markers.

What was sequenced was CD8+ T cells sorted from blood. The receptors here all came from a woman aged 18-35 years in good health.

The V and J genes are TRBV4-2 and TRBJ1-2; unclear D gene. The CDR3 totals 16 residues. Germline values: CDR1 LGHNA, CDR2 YNFKEQ. Trimming took off 0 bases at V and 2 bases at J, with 13 bases between the two ends. CDR3 in DNA: TGTGCCAGCAGCCAAGAGGTCTGGGCGGGAAACTATGGCTACACCTTC. It yields the protein CASSQEVWAGNYGYTF.

This clonotype has a handful of counts. The rearrangement links TRBV2 to TRBJ1-1, with unresolved D. Between the trimmed V and J ends, which lost 7 bases and 0 bases, there was a span of 6 bases. This CDR3 region has 12 residues. Germline V gene data show CDR1 as SNHLY and CDR2 as FYNNEI. The CDR3 protein is CASTQMNTEAFF. In DNA form, the CDR3 reads TGTGCCAGCACACAGATGAACACTGAAGCTTTCTTT.

The chain uses TRBV6-2 or TRBV6-3 and TRBJ2-1, with 15 positions matching TRBD2. This CDR3 is 16 amino acids long. Trimming removed 1 base from V and 11 bases from J; junction bases left unmatched: 6. CDR1 is MNHEY, CDR2 SVGEGT, per germline. The CDR3: CASSYWTSGGAYQQFF. For the CDR3, the DNA is TGTGCCAGCAGTTACTGGACTAGCGGGGGGGCCTATCAGCAGTTCTTC.

The table lists this clonotype with many counts. The junction shows a germline mismatch at one end, possibly a read error. The chain employs TRBV12-3 or TRBV12-4 and TRBJ2-5; either TRBD1 or TRBD2 may supply D (5 bases each). The CDR3 is 11 residues long. CDR3 DNA sequence: TGTGCCAGCAGTTCGGGGCATGTCAGGCACTTC. Translating gives CASSSGHVRHF.

This clonotype came up many times. The chain uses TRBV20-1 and TRBJ2-3, with 8 bases matching TRBD1. Germline V gene lookup returns CDR1 DFQATT and CDR2 SNEGSKA (reference sequence). The CDR3 has 19 amino acids. V shed 0 bases and J 0 bases; nucleotides not matched to a gene: 14. The CDR3 spells CSARDSRRDRIPSTDTQYF. For the CDR3, the DNA is TGCAGTGCTAGAGATTCCAGACGGGACAGGATCCCTAGCACAGATACGCAGTATTTT.

The CDR3, as DNA: TGTGCCAGCAGAGGACAGGGGGACTCTGGGGCCAACGTCCTGACTTTC. Translation gives CASRGQGDSGANVLTF. The chain uses TRBV12-3 or TRBV12-4 and TRBJ2-6; 10 positions agree with TRBD1. This CDR3 has 16 residues. The V segment lost 6 bases and the J segment 0 bases; nucleotides outside the gene matches: 2.

This clonotype has just a few counts. The CDR3 bases are TGTGCCAGCAGCTTAGGACTTCGGACGTCAGATCTCGGCGGCACTGAAGCTTTCTTT. Translating gives CASSLGLRTSDLGGTEAFF. The rearrangement joins TRBV11-1 to TRBJ1-1; D is ambiguous. Germline values: CDR1 SGHAT, CDR2 FQDESV (reference sequence). The length of the CDR3 is 19 residues. The V end lost 1 base, the J end lost 4 bases, and 25 bases lay between the germline ends.

V gene TRBV12-5 combines with J gene TRBJ2-7; 10 positions match TRBD1. The length of the CDR3 is 15 residues. The J segment lost 5 bases and the V segment lost 1 base, leaving 5 bases of the junction unmatched. Germline-derived CDR1 and CDR2 are LGHNT and FRNRAP. The CDR3 loop is CASGLGTGGWDEQYF. Written as DNA, the CDR3 is TGTGCTAGTGGTTTGGGGACAGGGGGTTGGGACGAGCAGTACTTC. Combining the CDR3 with reference TRBV12-5 and TRBJ2-7 gives the whole variable domain DARVTQTPRHKVTEMGQEVTMRCQPILGHNTVFWYRQTMMQGLELLAYFRNRAPLDDSGMPKDRFSAEMPDATLATLKIQPSEPRDSAVYFCASGLGTGGWDEQYFGPGTRLTVT.

This clonotype appeared many times. The chain has TRBV19 and TRBJ2-1, with 11 bases aligning to TRBD2. Germline lookup yields CDR1 LNHDA and CDR2 SQIVND (reference sequence). After removal of 4 bases from V and 7 bases from J, the junction contained 6 bases not matched to a gene. The CDR3 consists of 15 residues. The CDR3 spells CASSKGTSGMNEQFF. The CDR3 nucleotides read TGTGCCAGTAGTAAAGGGACTAGCGGTATGAATGAGCAGTTCTTC. Using reference TRBV19 and TRBJ2-1 for the parts outside the CDR3, the full variable domain is DGGITQSPKYLFRKEGQNVTLSCEQNLNHDAMYWYRQDPGQGLRLIYYSQIVNDFQKGDIAEGYSVSREKKESFPLTVTSAQKNPTAFYLCASSKGTSGMNEQFFGPGTRLTVL.

DNA of the CDR3: TGTGCCAGCAGCCAAGATGTCCTAGCGGGGGCTAACAATGAGCAGTTCTTC. Its protein is CASSQDVLAGANNEQFF. The chain links TRBV4-2 to TRBJ2-1, with 10 positions matching TRBD2. The V segment lost 0 bases and the J segment 5 bases; nucleotides outside the gene matches: 7. This CDR3 has 17 amino acids. In germline, CDR1 is LGHNA, CDR2 YNFKEQ.

This clonotype was detected a few times. V is TRBV6-1 and J is TRBJ2-3; D is ambiguous. V lost 7 bases and J lost 1, with 12 bases in between. Germline loops: CDR1 MNHNS, CDR2 SASEGT. The CDR3 runs 14 residues. This CDR3 reads CASKRGTRTDTQYF. The CDR3 nucleotides read TGTGCCAGCAAAAGAGGAACCCGCACAGATACGCAGTATTTT.

The chain uses TRBV5-1 and TRBJ2-7; D is unclear. The CDR3 extends over 14 amino acids. The germline V gene encodes CDR1 SGHRS and CDR2 YFSETQ. Trimming left V 1 base short and J 0 bases short, with 8 bases between. The CDR3 coding sequence is TGCGCCAGCAGCTTGAGGGTCAGCTCCTACGAGCAGTACTTC. Translating gives CASSLRVSSYEQYF.

The chain couples TRBV30 to TRBJ2-2; no clear D gene. V was shortened by 2 bases and J by 3 bases, with 4 bases between the two germline ends. Looked up from germline, CDR1 is GTSNPN and CDR2 is SVGIG (reference sequence). The CDR3 runs to 12 residues. CDR3 DNA sequence: TGTGCCTGGAGTCCTTACACCGGGGAGCTGTTTTTT. It yields the protein CAWSPYTGELFF.

V and J are TRBV12-3 or TRBV12-4 and TRBJ2-5; unclear D gene. The CDR3 spans 14 residues. Trimming pared 3 bases from V and 5 bases from J, leaving 13 bases between. This chain's CDR3 is CASSFGPPGETQYF. The CDR3 bases are TGTGCCAGCAGTTTCGGGCCCCCTGGGGAGACCCAGTACTTC.

The chain is built from TRBV11-3 and TRBJ2-1; 8 bases are shared with TRBD1. The CDR3 has 15 amino acids. With V trimmed by 2 bases and J by 7 bases, 7 bases remained unmatched. Germline V gives CDR1 SGHNT, CDR2 YENEEA. CDR3 sequence: CASSLPPGQDNEQFF. The DNA for the CDR3 is TGTGCCAGCAGCTTACCACCGGGACAGGATAATGAGCAGTTCTTC.

In this sample, this clonotype turned up many times. The chain carries TRBV10-3 and TRBJ1-4; D ambiguous. The CDR3 has 15 amino acids. Germline V gene lookup returns CDR1 ENHRY and CDR2 SYGVKD. The V end lost 2 bases, the J end lost 8 bases, and 15 bases lay between the germline ends. CDR3: CAISEEALGNEKLFF. CDR3 coding DNA: TGTGCCATCAGTGAGGAGGCCCTCGGGAACGAAAAACTGTTTTTT.

The chain is built from TRBV12-3 or TRBV12-4 and TRBJ1-1, with D unresolved. The CDR3 covers 14 residues. V was trimmed by 2 bases and J by 1 base, leaving 8 bases between them. The CDR3 spells CASSLNWANTEAFF. In DNA, the CDR3 is TGTGCCAGCAGTTTAAATTGGGCGAACACTGAAGCTTTCTTT.

This clonotype appeared many times. The gene calls are TRBV7-8 and TRBJ2-1; D is unclear. There are 12 residues in the CDR3. Germline assignment: CDR1 SGHVS and CDR2 FQNEAQ. Trimming pared 6 bases from V and 4 bases from J, leaving 7 bases between. The CDR3 DNA follows: TGTGCCAGCAGGGGGATTTACAATGAGCAGTTCTTC. This encodes CASRGIYNEQFF.

The chain carries TRBV24-1 and TRBJ2-1, with D possibly TRBD1 on 6 matching bases. V was pared by 5 bases and J by 2 bases, with 6 bases between. CDR1 is KGHDR, CDR2 SFDVKD, per germline. The CDR3 has 13 residues. The CDR3 sequence is CATSGGPYNEQFF. The CDR3 nucleotides read TGTGCCACCAGTGGGGGGCCCTACAATGAGCAGTTCTTC.

Ten or more counts support this clonotype. The genes are TRBV20-1 and TRBJ2-3; either TRBD1 or TRBD2 may fit D (5 bases each). The germline V gene encodes CDR1 DFQATT and CDR2 SNEGSKA (reference sequence). Trimming stripped 3 bases from V and 6 bases from J, with 22 bases between. The CDR3 sequence is 16 residues long. The CDR3 is CSARILPGRLIDTQYF. Here the CDR3 DNA reads TGCAGTGCTAGGATTCTTCCGGGACGGCTTATCGATACGCAGTATTTT.

J is TRBJ2-2 and V is TRBV4-3; D gene ambiguous. CDR3 length: 13 amino acids. The germline V gene has CDR1 LGHNA and CDR2 YSLEER. The V gene lost 6 bases and the J gene lost 4 bases, with 9 bases spanning the gap. As DNA, the CDR3 is TGCGCCAGCAGACCCGAGGCCACCGGGGAGCTGTTTTTT. It is translated as CASRPEATGELFF.